This TCR beta chain was recorded in a study of blood T cell repertoires in COVID-19. Whole-study context: COVID-19 samples collected from the United States, Italy and Spain covered acute and convalescent phases. PBMCs, B-cell-depleted T cells, or T cells were the source of the cDNA or gDNA that made up the material.

The CDR3 extends over 17 amino acids. Seattle participants joined during active infection and were tracked over time. Profiled with immunoSEQ multiplex PCR; TCRdb holds only in-frame clones, not every one. The sample records about 140,000 clones, about 83% being singletons. Sequencing was done on a sample of peripheral blood. The chain couples TRBV21-1 to TRBJ1-1; the DNA was not used to check the table's D call, TRBD1. TRBV21-1 is labeled a pseudogene. The clonotype was recovered from a young man with COVID-19, enrolled during active disease. CDR3 loop: CASSRTTGKWHRAEAFF. In nucleotides, the CDR3 is TGTGCCAGCAGCCGAACTACAGGGAAGTGGCATCGCGCTGAAGCTTTCTTT.